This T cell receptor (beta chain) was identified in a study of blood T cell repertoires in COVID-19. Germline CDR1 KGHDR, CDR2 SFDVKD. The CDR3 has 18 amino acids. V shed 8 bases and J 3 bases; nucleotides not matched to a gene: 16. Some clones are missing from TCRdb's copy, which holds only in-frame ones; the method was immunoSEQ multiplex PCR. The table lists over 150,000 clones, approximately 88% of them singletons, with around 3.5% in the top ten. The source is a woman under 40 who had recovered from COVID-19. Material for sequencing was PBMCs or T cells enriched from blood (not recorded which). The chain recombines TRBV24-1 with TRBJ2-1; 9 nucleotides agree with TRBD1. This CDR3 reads CATTLEGMGQGYYNEQFF. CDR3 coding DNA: TGTGCCACCACCCTTGAGGGTATGGGACAGGGATACTACAATGAGCAGTTCTTC.